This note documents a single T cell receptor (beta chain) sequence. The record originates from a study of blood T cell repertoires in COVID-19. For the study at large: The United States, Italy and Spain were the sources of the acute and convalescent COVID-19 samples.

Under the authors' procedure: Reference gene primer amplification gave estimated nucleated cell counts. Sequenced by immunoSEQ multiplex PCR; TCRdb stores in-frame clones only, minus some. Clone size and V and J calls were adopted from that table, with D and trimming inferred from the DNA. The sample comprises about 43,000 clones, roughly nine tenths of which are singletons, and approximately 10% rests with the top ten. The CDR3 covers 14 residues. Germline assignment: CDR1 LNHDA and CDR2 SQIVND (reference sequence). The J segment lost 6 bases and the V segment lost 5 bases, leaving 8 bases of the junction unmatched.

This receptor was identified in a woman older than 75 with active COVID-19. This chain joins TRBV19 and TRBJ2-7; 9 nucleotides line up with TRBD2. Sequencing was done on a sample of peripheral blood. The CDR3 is CASSGAGGPGEQYF. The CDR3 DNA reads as TGTGCCAGTAGTGGTGCGGGGGGGCCCGGCGAGCAGTACTTC.